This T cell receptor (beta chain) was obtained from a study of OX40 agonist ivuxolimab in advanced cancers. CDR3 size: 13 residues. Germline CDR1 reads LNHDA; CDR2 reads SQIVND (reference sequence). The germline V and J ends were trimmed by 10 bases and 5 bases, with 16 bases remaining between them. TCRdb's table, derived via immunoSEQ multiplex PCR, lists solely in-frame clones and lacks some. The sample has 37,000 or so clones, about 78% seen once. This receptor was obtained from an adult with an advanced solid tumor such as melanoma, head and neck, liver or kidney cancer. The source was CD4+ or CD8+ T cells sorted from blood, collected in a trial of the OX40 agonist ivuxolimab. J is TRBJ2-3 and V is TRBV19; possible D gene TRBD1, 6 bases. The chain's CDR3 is CATTLGAEDTQYF. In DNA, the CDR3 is TGTGCCACCACCCTGGGGGCTGAAGATACGCAGTATTTT. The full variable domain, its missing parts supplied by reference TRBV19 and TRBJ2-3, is DGGITQSPKYLFRKEGQNVTLSCEQNLNHDAMYWYRQDPGQGLRLIYYSQIVNDFQKGDIAEGYSVSREKKESFPLTVTSAQKNPTAFYLCATTLGAEDTQYFGPGTRLTVL.